This TCR beta chain came from a study of CD8 T cells in Susac syndrome. About the study: Each patient with Susac syndrome, at the time of blood draw, was therapy-naive, on corticosteroids, or on intravenous immunoglobulin alone.

It was with random hexamers that roughly 0.5 to 1 ug RNA was reverse transcribed. The CDR3 of TCR beta was amplified by immunoSEQ multiplex PCR across 54 Vbeta and 13 Jbeta. Using its own MiXCR run on the immunoSEQ multiplex PCR reads, TCRdb lists one record per CDR3 protein. The sample has roughly 110,000 distinct CDR3 sequences; approximately 94% are singletons. This clonotype was sampled from a human donor with Susac syndrome. Source material: CD8+ T cells from PBMCs.

CDR3 sequence: CASSEGKLSWETQYF. CDR3 DNA: TGTGCCAGCAGTGAAGGGAAACTGAGTTGGGAGACCCAGTACTTC. The V call is TRBV2, the J call TRBJ2-5; D not resolved. Trimming took off 1 base at V and 5 bases at J, with 14 bases between the two ends. CDR1 SNHLY and CDR2 FYNNEI come from the germline V gene. The CDR3 runs 15 residues.